These 10 T cell receptor beta chains were all obtained from the same sample, sequenced in a study of T cells in localized non-small cell lung cancer. Repertoires were generated with immunoSEQ multiplex PCR, while TCRdb's copy carries only in-frame clones and drops some. The sample contains roughly 30,000 clones, less than 90% of which appear only once. Sequencing used peripheral blood, obtained before any cancer treatment. Source of these receptors: a female donor older than 55 with stage I lung adenocarcinoma.

This chain links TRBV6-6 with TRBJ2-5, with D perhaps TRBD2 (6 bases). V dropped 4 bases and J dropped 4 bases, with 13 bases sitting between them. The germline V gene encodes CDR1 MNHNY and CDR2 SVGAGI (reference sequence). The CDR3 loop spans 14 amino acids. The CDR3 coding sequence is TGTGCCAGCAGTTTGGGAGGTCCCGGAGAGACCCAGTACTTC. Translated: CASSLGGPGETQYF.

V usage is TRBV6-1 and J usage is TRBJ2-1, with 9 bases that match TRBD2. V shed 0 bases, J shed 7 bases, and the junction held 4 bases outside the gene matches. Germline assignment: CDR1 MNHNS and CDR2 SASEGT. This CDR3 is built from 15 residues. CDR3 protein: CASSEAVSGRNEQFF. The CDR3 DNA reads TGTGCCAGCAGTGAAGCGGTTAGCGGGAGAAATGAGCAGTTCTTC.

The V call is TRBV6-5, the J call TRBJ1-5; 9 nucleotides agree with TRBD1. J was trimmed by 4 bases and V by 3 bases; bases with no gene match: 4. The CDR3 runs 15 residues. The germline V gene has CDR1 MNHEY and CDR2 SVGAGI. CDR3 amino acids: CASSYLGQGNQPQHF. The CDR3, as DNA: TGTGCCAGCAGTTATCTGGGACAGGGTAATCAGCCCCAGCATTTT.

The chain combines TRBV30 with TRBJ2-5; a possible D gene is TRBD2 (6 bases). CDR1 and CDR2 (germline): GTSNPN, SVGIG (reference sequence). The V and J ends lost 3 bases and 5 bases respectively, with 28 bases between them. The CDR3 runs to 18 residues. The DNA for the CDR3 is TGTGCCTGGAGCGCCGAAGCTCTGTCGACTAGAAATCGGGAGACCCAGTACTTC. It specifies CAWSAEALSTRNRETQYF.

This sequence joins TRBV6-4 and TRBJ2-3, with D uncertain. Germline CDR1 reads MRHNA; CDR2 reads SNTAGT. This CDR3 has 13 amino acids. V lost 4 bases and J 2 bases, leaving 7 bases between the germline ends. The CDR3 sequence: CASSATFTDTQYF. DNA of the CDR3: TGTGCCAGCAGTGCTACGTTCACAGATACGCAGTATTTT.

CDR3 loop: CASNNDRDYEQYF. CDR3 sequence (DNA): TGTGCCAGCAACAATGACAGAGACTACGAGCAGTACTTC. This sequence joins TRBV6-5 and TRBJ2-7; a weak D match, TRBD1 (5 bases). CDR1 is MNHEY, CDR2 SVGAGI, per germline. This CDR3 comprises 13 residues. V lost 7 bases, J lost 3 bases, and 13 bases lay in between.

This clone has a single count. The rearrangement uses TRBV5-4 and TRBJ1-1; 9 positions agree with TRBD1. CDR1 is SGHNT and CDR2 is YYREEE in the germline V gene (reference sequence). Trimming removed 4 bases from V and 4 bases from J; junction bases left unmatched: 5. The CDR3 runs 14 residues. The CDR3 nucleotides are TGTGCCAGCAGCCCCACAGGGGGCGGCACTGAAGCTTTCTTT. This translates into CASSPTGGGTEAFF.

The genes are TRBV5-1 and TRBJ2-7; the D gene is possibly TRBD1 (6 bases). This CDR3 contains 14 residues. Trimming removed 3 bases from V and 2 bases from J, with 12 bases in between. The germline CDR1 and CDR2 sequences are SGHRS and YFSETQ. The CDR3 region is CASSWRQAAYEQYF. CDR3 nucleotide sequence: TGCGCCAGCAGCTGGAGACAGGCCGCCTACGAGCAGTACTTC.

The rearrangement uses TRBV7-2 and TRBJ1-5, with D uncertain. CDR1 and CDR2 from the germline V gene are SGHTA and FQGNSA. V was trimmed by 1 base and J by 7 bases, leaving 14 bases between them. The CDR3 contains 15 residues. Here the CDR3 reads CASSLEGSSSQPQHF. The CDR3 DNA follows: TGTGCCAGCAGCTTAGAAGGGTCTAGTAGCCAGCCCCAGCATTTT.

The rearrangement joins TRBV4-3 to TRBJ2-1; 11 nucleotides agree with TRBD2. J gave up 8 bases and V 1 base, and 10 bases lay outside the gene matches. The CDR3 sequence is 17 residues long. CDR1 and CDR2 from the germline V gene are LGHNA and YSLEER. CDR3 sequence (DNA): TGCGCCAGCAGCCAAGGATTGTCTAGCGGGAGGATCTATGAGCAGTTCTTC. Protein product: CASSQGLSSGRIYEQFF.